Each of the 22 T cell receptor beta chains below was sequenced from the same sample in a study of beta chain features in type 1 diabetes. General study results and limits: Shorter TCRB CDR3s, moderately but significantly so, marked every one of the four CD4+ subsets in Type 1 diabetes patients.

No cognate antigen is known for these TCRs. Expressed TCRB transcripts got sequenced, as all isolated RNA was reverse transcribed. Sequenced by immunoSEQ multiplex PCR; TCRdb stores in-frame clones only, minus some. Here the sample spans more than 300,000 clones, around 9% being singletons. The sequenced material came from central memory CD4+ T cells from blood. These receptors all stem from a man younger than 45 with type 1 diabetes.

This clone was seen a handful of times. The genes are TRBV5-1 and TRBJ1-2, with D unresolved. V lost 5 bases and J 0 bases, leaving 14 bases between the germline ends. CDR1 and CDR2 from the germline V gene are SGHRS and YFSETQ. The CDR3 has 15 amino acids. The DNA of the CDR3 is TGCGCCAGCAGAATGGATGCGCAGACTAACTATGGCTACACCTTC. It is translated as CASRMDAQTNYGYTF.

The CDR3 nucleotides read TGTGCCAGCTCCAAAACCTCCACAGGGGAAGGCGCAGATACGCAGTATTTT. Translating gives CASSKTSTGEGADTQYF. V gene TRBV18 combines with J gene TRBJ2-3, with 7 bases identical to TRBD1. With 6 bases clipped from V and 4 bases from J, the junction kept 16 bases outside the gene matches. The CDR3 totals 17 residues. Germline CDR1 and CDR2: KGHSH and LQKENI.

The chain is built from TRBV18 and TRBJ1-5; D might be TRBD1 (6 bases). The CDR3 spans 15 residues. The germline V gene has CDR1 KGHSH and CDR2 LQKENI. The V and J ends lost 1 base and 0 bases respectively, with 7 bases between them. The CDR3 region is CASSPQDSSNQPQHF. CDR3 nucleotides: TGTGCCAGCTCACCACAGGACAGTAGCAATCAGCCCCAGCATTTT.

The CDR3: CASSDRTSGANVLTF. The CDR3, as DNA: TGTGCCAGCAGTGACAGGACCTCTGGGGCCAACGTCCTGACTTTC. The chain is built from TRBV6-6 and TRBJ2-6; weak D call: TRBD1 (6 bases). The CDR3 is 15 amino acids. The V gene's germline CDR1 is MNHNY and CDR2 SVGAGI (reference sequence). Trimming cost V 5 bases and J 0 bases, with 8 bases left between them.

This clone was seen more than once but under ten times. This sequence joins TRBV5-1 and TRBJ2-7; D is perhaps TRBD1 (6 bases). The germline CDR1 and CDR2 sequences are SGHRS and YFSETQ. Trimming took 3 bases from V and 5 from J, leaving 18 bases between them. The CDR3 totals 15 residues. The CDR3 sequence: CASSYAGTTGDEQYF. The CDR3 DNA reads as TGCGCCAGCAGCTACGCCGGGACAACGGGCGACGAGCAGTACTTC.

The chain is built from TRBV7-2 and TRBJ2-3, with 8 bases lining up with TRBD2. This CDR3 region has 16 residues. V trimming: 5 bases; J trimming: 6 bases; junction bases outside the gene matches: 13. In germline, CDR1 is SGHTA, CDR2 FQGNSA. The CDR3 protein is CASSGYRSGGRDTQYF. CDR3 nucleotides: TGTGCCAGCAGCGGATATCGGAGCGGGGGCCGGGATACGCAGTATTTT.

This clone came up a few times. The rearrangement joins TRBV7-9 to TRBJ2-5, with unresolved D. Trimming pared 1 base from V and 1 base from J, leaving 7 bases between. The CDR3 contains 14 residues. In germline, CDR1 is SEHNR, CDR2 FQNEAQ (reference sequence). The CDR3 nucleotides read TGTGCCAGCAGCTTAGGACTGAGCCAAGAGACCCAGTACTTC. Encoded protein: CASSLGLSQETQYF.

This clone was observed a few times. V usage is TRBV30 and J usage is TRBJ2-2; D is unclear. The ends were cut back, 5 bases at V and 2 bases at J, with 12 bases in the middle. The CDR3 is made up of 14 amino acids. The germline gives CDR1 GTSNPN, CDR2 SVGIG (reference sequence). The DNA for the CDR3 is TGTGCCTGGCGACAACAGCCCAACACCGGGGAGCTGTTTTTT. This sequence encodes CAWRQQPNTGELFF.

This clone was detected a few times. The chain combines TRBV10-1 with TRBJ2-3; D is possibly TRBD1 (6 bases). The germline V and J ends were trimmed by 9 bases and 0 bases, with 10 bases remaining between them. Per the germline V gene, CDR1 is WNHNN and CDR2 is SYGVQD (reference sequence). The CDR3 consists of 13 residues. Written as DNA, the CDR3 is TGCGCCAGTAAGGACAGTAGCACAGATACGCAGTATTTT. Its translation: CASKDSSTDTQYF.

This clone was seen a handful of times. The J gene is TRBJ1-6, the V gene TRBV18; a possible D gene is TRBD1 (6 bases). Germline CDR1 is KGHSH and CDR2 is LQKENI. This CDR3 is 16 amino acids long. V lost 4 bases to trimming and J lost 4 bases, with 14 bases between them. CDR3 bases: TGTGCCAGCTCACTATCCGACAGGAAATATAATTCACCCCTCCACTTT. It yields the protein CASSLSDRKYNSPLHF.

This sequence joins TRBV30 and TRBJ1-2; 7 positions match TRBD1. Germline-derived CDR1 and CDR2 are GTSNPN and SVGIG (reference sequence). CDR3 size: 14 residues. With 4 bases clipped from V and 4 bases from J, the junction kept 9 bases outside the gene matches. This CDR3 reads CAWNLRGHVYGYTF. Here the CDR3 DNA reads TGTGCCTGGAACCTGAGGGGGCACGTCTATGGCTACACCTTC.

This clone came up a few times. The chain links TRBV6-5 to TRBJ2-3, with 7 positions matching TRBD2. The CDR3 is 16 residues long. Germline V gene sequence: CDR1 MNHEY, CDR2 SVGAGI. Germline trimming cut 2 bases from V and 5 bases from J; bases unmatched to any gene: 10. The CDR3 coding sequence is TGTGCCAGCAGTTACGATAGCGGGTTAGCGGGAGATACGCAGTATTTT. Translating gives CASSYDSGLAGDTQYF.

This clone showed up just a few times. The CDR3 sequence: CASSPQGQGVQETQYF. The CDR3 bases are TGTGCCAGCTCACCCCAAGGACAGGGCGTCCAAGAGACCCAGTACTTC. The V and J genes are TRBV18 and TRBJ2-5; 8 bases align to TRBD1. Losses at the gene ends were 3 bases for V and 1 base for J; bases not matched to a gene: 7. The CDR3 contains 16 residues. Germline V gives CDR1 KGHSH, CDR2 LQKENI.

This chain uses TRBV9 with TRBJ2-1; perhaps TRBD1 as D (7 bases). Looked up from germline, CDR1 is SGDLS and CDR2 is YYNGEE. With 4 bases removed from V and 0 bases from J, the gap between germline ends came to 11 bases. This CDR3 comprises 15 residues. This chain's CDR3 is CASSSGGSSYNEQFF. The DNA for the CDR3 is TGTGCCAGCAGCTCAGGGGGGAGCTCCTACAATGAGCAGTTCTTC.

This clone was seen a handful of times. The genes are TRBV7-2 and TRBJ2-5; possible D gene TRBD1, 5 bases. The CDR3 length is 15 residues. Trimming left V 1 base short and J 2 bases short, with 11 bases between. Germline V gives CDR1 SGHTA, CDR2 FQGNSA. CDR3 protein: CASSLVTAAQETQYF. CDR3 sequence (DNA): TGTGCCAGCAGCTTAGTGACAGCTGCGCAAGAGACCCAGTACTTC.

Note on this clone: One junction end disagrees with the germline gene, perhaps due to a read error. The J gene is TRBJ1-1, the V gene TRBV7-2, with D maybe TRBD1 (6 bases). The length of the CDR3 is 16 residues. Germline-derived CDR1 and CDR2 are SGHTA and FQGNSA. The CDR3 loop reads CASTLNRVWRGMEAFF. The CDR3 nucleotides read TGTGCCAGCACCTTAAACAGGGTCTGGAGGGGGATGGAAGCTTTCTTT.

This clone occurred a few times. The rearrangement uses TRBV7-9 and TRBJ1-4; no definite D call. Germline V gene sequence: CDR1 SEHNR, CDR2 FQNEAQ (reference sequence). Deletions cut 1 base from V and 4 bases from J, with 10 bases between. The CDR3 runs 15 residues. The CDR3 DNA follows: TGTGCCAGCAGCTTAGGGGCCAGCAATAATGAAAAACTGTTTTTT. It is translated as CASSLGASNNEKLFF. The full variable domain, in which reference TRBV7-9 and TRBJ1-4 provide the parts outside the CDR3, is DTGVSQNPRHKITKRGQNVTFRCDPISEHNRLYWYRQTLGQGPEFLTYFQNEAQLEKSRLLSDRFSAERPKGSFSTLEIQRTEQGDSAMYLCASSLGASNNEKLFFGSGTQLSVL.

V is TRBV7-6 and J is TRBJ2-1; D ambiguous. The CDR3 is 15 amino acids. Trimming left V 1 base short and J 2 bases short, with 9 bases between. Germline V CDR1 and CDR2: SGHVS, FNYEAQ. As DNA, the CDR3 is TGTGCCAGCAGCTTAGGGACGAACCCCTACAATGAGCAGTTCTTC. It yields the protein CASSLGTNPYNEQFF.

This clone was counted only a few times. The sample has other DNA sequences that encode this CDR3 too. V is TRBV25-1 and J is TRBJ2-3; no definite D call. The CDR3 length is 14 residues. Trimming removed 4 bases at V and 0 bases at J, with 8 bases between. The V gene's germline CDR1 is MGHDK and CDR2 SYGVNS. The CDR3 spells CASSVGFSTDTQYF. The CDR3 DNA reads TGTGCCAGCAGTGTCGGATTTAGCACAGATACGCAGTATTTT.

The V and J genes are TRBV30 and TRBJ2-5; possibly TRBD2 for D (5 bases). Germline CDR1 reads GTSNPN; CDR2 reads SVGIG (reference sequence). V was trimmed by 1 base and J by 1 base, leaving 10 bases between them. The CDR3 is 14 amino acids. CDR3 sequence reads: CAWSARTVQETQYF. Written as DNA, the CDR3 is TGTGCCTGGAGTGCTCGGACTGTCCAAGAGACCCAGTACTTC.

The V gene is TRBV6-1, the J gene TRBJ2-5; 9 bases fit TRBD1. Germline CDR1 is MNHNS and CDR2 is SASEGT. The CDR3 runs 15 residues. J gave up 4 bases and V 3 bases, and 6 bases lay outside the gene matches. CDR3 protein: CASSDNRGHRETQYF. In DNA, the CDR3 is TGTGCCAGCAGTGACAACAGGGGGCATCGAGAGACCCAGTACTTC.

The chain is built from TRBV9 and TRBJ2-3, with TRBD2 matching 13 bases. CDR3 size: 17 residues. Per germline, CDR1 SGDLS and CDR2 YYNGEE. The trim removed 4 bases at V and 2 bases at J, leaving 7 bases unmatched. The CDR3 bases are TGTGCCAGCAGCCGCGGACTAGCGGGGGCCAACACAGATACGCAGTATTTT. It translates to CASSRGLAGANTDTQYF.